This T cell receptor (beta chain) was found in a study of breast tumors, draining lymph nodes, adjacent tissues. In TCRdb, the multiplex PCR reads were re-called with MiXCR into one record per CDR3 protein. The profile covers 150,000 to 200,000 distinct CDR3 sequences, with over 25% appearing a single time and around 4.4% taken by the ten largest. The V segment lost 6 bases and the J segment 1 base; nucleotides outside the gene matches: 6. This CDR3 spans 16 amino acids. Axillary draining lymph nodes of breast cancer patients supplied the node samples. This clonotype was seen at least ten times. The receptor's source is a female donor with breast cancer. Some clones in this sample may be carry-over from other donors' samples. The chain combines TRBV12-3 or TRBV12-4 with TRBJ2-6; 7 bases match TRBD1. Material: axillary lymph node tissue. The chain's CDR3 is CASRNRGLSGANVLTF. DNA of the CDR3: TGTGCCAGCAGAAACAGGGGTTTATCTGGGGCCAACGTCCTGACTTTC.